The 14 T cell receptor beta chains below were found in one sample sequenced in a study of neurological immune-mediated disorders. From the 5' RACE reads, TCRdb called clonotypes with MiXCR, one entry per CDR3 protein. Among 25,000 to 35,000 distinct CDR3 sequences, approximately 4.1% were seen once, and the ten largest hold around 25%. Input material: CD4+ T cells from blood. The source is a woman between 40 and 50 years old in good health.

Many counts were recorded for this clonotype. V usage is TRBV10-3 and J usage is TRBJ2-7; the D gene is possibly TRBD1 (6 bases). The CDR3 has 14 residues. CDR1 and CDR2 from the germline V gene are ENHRY and SYGVKD. V was trimmed by 10 bases and J by 5 bases, leaving 21 bases between them. The CDR3 spells CATRQVGERDEQYF. CDR3 DNA sequence: TGTGCCACGCGACAGGTCGGGGAGAGGGACGAGCAGTACTTC.

The sample holds many counts of this clonotype. The J gene is TRBJ2-1, the V gene TRBV5-6, with 11 bases that match TRBD2. In germline, CDR1 is SGHDT, CDR2 YYEEEE. The CDR3 length is 17 residues. V shed 3 bases, J shed 2 bases, and the junction held 7 bases outside the gene matches. This CDR3 reads CASSWDSGGAAYNEQFF. DNA for the CDR3: TGTGCCAGCAGCTGGGATAGCGGGGGGGCGGCCTACAATGAGCAGTTCTTC. Using reference TRBV5-6 and TRBJ2-1 for the parts outside the CDR3, the full variable domain is DAGVTQSPTHLIKTRGQQVTLRCSPKSGHDTVSWYQQALGQGPQFIFQYYEEEERQRGNFPDRFSGHQFPNYSSELNVNALLLGDSALYLCASSWDSGGAAYNEQFFGPGTRLTVL.

This clonotype was detected many times. This chain uses TRBV4-1 with TRBJ2-4; no definite D call. Germline V gene data show CDR1 as MGHRA and CDR2 as YSYEKL. V was clipped by 5 bases and J by 0 bases, with 11 bases between them. The CDR3 extends over 15 amino acids. DNA of the CDR3: TGCGCCAGCAGCTTCCAACCATTAGCCAAAAACATTCAGTACTTC. It translates to CASSFQPLAKNIQYF.

This clonotype occurred many times. The V and J genes are TRBV20-1 and TRBJ2-1; D uncertain. The CDR3 has 12 amino acids. CDR1 and CDR2 from the germline V gene are DFQATT and SNEGSKA (reference sequence). Deletions cut 4 bases from V and 0 bases from J, with 4 bases between. The CDR3 DNA is TGCAGTGCTAAAGGCTCCTACAATGAGCAGTTCTTC. Translation: CSAKGSYNEQFF.

This clonotype was recorded at least ten times. The rearrangement joins TRBV5-1 to TRBJ1-1; D is uncertain. The CDR3 extends over 15 amino acids. V was pared by 0 bases and J by 8 bases, with 17 bases between. In germline, CDR1 is SGHRS, CDR2 YFSETQ. CDR3 coding DNA: TGCGCCAGCAGCTTGGGGCAGGTCCCCGGACCGGAAGCTTTCTTT. Its protein is CASSLGQVPGPEAFF.

This clonotype appeared many times. The J gene is TRBJ1-2, the V gene TRBV2; D is unresolved. V was pared by 3 bases and J by 4 bases, with 9 bases between. The CDR3 is made up of 13 amino acids. Germline values: CDR1 SNHLY, CDR2 FYNNEI. CDR3 bases: TGTGCCAGCAGTGACGCGGGTAGCTATGGCTACACCTTC. Translated: CASSDAGSYGYTF. The variable domain in full, completed from reference TRBV2 and TRBJ1-2, reads EPEVTQTPSHQVTQMGQEVILRCVPISNHLYFYWYRQILGQKVEFLVSFYNNEISEKSEIFDDQFSVERPDGSNFTLKIRSTKLEDSAMYFCASSDAGSYGYTFGSGTRLTVV.

This clonotype has a count of ten or more. The rearrangement uses TRBV10-3 and TRBJ2-7, with a tentative D call TRBD1 (5 bases). Germline V gene lookup returns CDR1 ENHRY and CDR2 SYGVKD. The CDR3 loop spans 13 amino acids. The ends were cut back, 8 bases at V and 5 bases at J, with 16 bases in the middle. This CDR3 is CAIGKGLDNEQYF. The CDR3, as DNA: TGTGCCATCGGTAAGGGTCTGGACAACGAGCAGTACTTC.

In its sample, this clonotype was seen many times. The CDR3 DNA is TGTGCCATCAGTGAGGTTCTAGCGGGGGGCAATGAGCAGTTCTTC. This translates into CAISEVLAGGNEQFF. The chain has TRBV10-3 and TRBJ2-1, with 11 bases that match TRBD2. This CDR3 has 15 amino acids. The V gene's germline CDR1 is ENHRY and CDR2 SYGVKD. With V trimmed by 2 bases and J by 6 bases, 3 bases remained unmatched.

This clonotype was seen repeatedly, ten times or more. V usage is TRBV12-3 or TRBV12-4 and J usage is TRBJ2-3; 8 nucleotides agree with TRBD1. The length of the CDR3 is 14 residues. Trimming took 5 bases from V and 7 from J; bases not matched to a gene: 8. CDR3 in DNA: TGTGCCAGCAGTCCTGGACAGGGTGGAAATACGCAGTATTTT. It codes for CASSPGQGGNTQYF.

This clonotype has at least ten counts. This chain connects TRBV20-1 to TRBJ2-1; 7 bases align to TRBD1. Losses at the gene ends were 2 bases for V and 5 bases for J; bases not matched to a gene: 12. The CDR3 extends over 16 amino acids. CDR1 DFQATT and CDR2 SNEGSKA come from the germline V gene (reference sequence). CDR3 bases: TGCAGTGCTAGATTCCAGGCGCGGACAGGACACAATGAGCAGTTCTTC. This codes for CSARFQARTGHNEQFF.

This clonotype was seen ten or more times. V usage is TRBV27 and J usage is TRBJ2-7; 8 bases match TRBD1. V shed 6 bases, J shed 2 bases, and the junction held 6 bases outside the gene matches. CDR3 length: 14 residues. Germline-derived CDR1 and CDR2 are MNHEY and SMNVEV (reference sequence). CDR3 in amino acids: CASRLGQGTYEQYF. CDR3 sequence (DNA): TGTGCCAGCAGGTTAGGACAGGGTACCTACGAGCAGTACTTC.

This clonotype was picked up many times. V and J are TRBV27 and TRBJ1-5; maybe TRBD1 (5 bases). The germline V and J ends were trimmed by 1 base and 3 bases, with 10 bases remaining between them. CDR1 is MNHEY and CDR2 is SMNVEV in the germline V gene (reference sequence). This CDR3 has 15 amino acids. DNA of the CDR3: TGTGCCAGCAGTTTATGGGGGGAAGTCAATCAGCCCCAGCATTTT. Translating gives CASSLWGEVNQPQHF.

This clonotype was detected ten times or more. The V and J genes are TRBV20-1 and TRBJ1-5; D is undetermined. V shed 4 bases and J shed 5 bases, with 12 bases lying between them. Germline CDR1 reads DFQATT; CDR2 reads SNEGSKA (reference sequence). This CDR3 spans 13 amino acids. The CDR3 is CSAMPGPYQPQHF. CDR3 DNA sequence: TGCAGTGCTATGCCAGGACCTTATCAGCCCCAGCATTTT.

This clonotype was detected many times. J is TRBJ2-5 and V is TRBV5-6; D is possibly TRBD1 or TRBD2 (6 bases each). This CDR3 is built from 14 residues. In germline, CDR1 is SGHDT, CDR2 YYEEEE. Deletions cut 4 bases from V and 4 bases from J, with 14 bases between. This chain's CDR3 is CASSPTGGGETQYF. The CDR3 DNA reads as TGTGCCAGCAGCCCTACCGGAGGGGGAGAGACCCAGTACTTC.